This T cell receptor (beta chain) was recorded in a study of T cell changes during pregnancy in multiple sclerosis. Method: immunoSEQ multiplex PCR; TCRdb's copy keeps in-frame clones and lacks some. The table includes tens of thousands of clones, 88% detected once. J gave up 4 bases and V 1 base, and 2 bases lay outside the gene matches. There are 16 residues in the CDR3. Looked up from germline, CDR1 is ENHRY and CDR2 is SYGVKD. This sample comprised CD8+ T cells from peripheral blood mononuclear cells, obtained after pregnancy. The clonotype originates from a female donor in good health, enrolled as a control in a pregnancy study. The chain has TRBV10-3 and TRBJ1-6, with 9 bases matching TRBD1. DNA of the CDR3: TGTGCCATCAGTGAGTACGGACAGGGGTATAATTCACCCCTCCACTTT. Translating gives CAISEYGQGYNSPLHF.